The 8 T cell receptor beta chains below come from one sample, sequenced in a study of shared clonotypes between healthy human individuals. TCRdb's copy holds only in-frame clones and misses some; the assay was immunoSEQ multiplex PCR. The sample shows some 1,900,000 clones, about 94% of them seen only once. The naive CD8 population came from CD45RO-negative cells selected for CCR7, without terminally differentiated effector memory CD45RA+ cells. The sequenced sample was naive CD8+ T cells sorted from blood. Receptors were obtained from a man aged 18 to 30 in good health.

V and J are TRBV7-9 and TRBJ2-7; 11 bases agree with TRBD1. Germline CDR1 and CDR2: SEHNR and FQNEAQ (reference sequence). The V gene end was trimmed by 5 bases and the J gene end by 4 bases; junction bases not matched to a gene: 7. The CDR3 extends over 15 amino acids. The CDR3 here is CASSPGQGAWYEQYF. In nucleotides, the CDR3 is TGTGCCAGCAGCCCCGGACAGGGGGCTTGGTACGAGCAGTACTTC.

The genes are TRBV5-1 and TRBJ2-7; TRBD2 matches 11 bases. The trim removed 3 bases at V and 7 bases at J, leaving 9 bases unmatched. CDR3 length: 15 residues. CDR1 SGHRS and CDR2 YFSETQ come from the germline V gene. CDR3 in DNA: TGCGCCAGCAGCTCGGGACTAGCGGAGGGCTGGGAGCAGTACTTC. It is translated as CASSSGLAEGWEQYF.

This clone was recorded only once. The V and J genes are TRBV5-8 and TRBJ2-7; perhaps TRBD2 as D (5 bases). CDR3 length equals 12 residues. Germline CDR1 SGHTS, CDR2 YDEGEE. V was shortened by 2 bases and J by 6 bases, with 9 bases between the two germline ends. The CDR3 DNA sequence: TGTGCCAGCAGCTTCGGGGAAACCGAGCAGTACTTC. As protein: CASSFGETEQYF.

J is TRBJ2-7 and V is TRBV7-9; 7 nucleotides line up with TRBD1. The ends lost 0 bases at V and 7 bases at J; junction bases unmatched: 9. The CDR3 consists of 15 residues. Germline V gene data show CDR1 as SEHNR and CDR2 as FQNEAQ (reference sequence). This CDR3 reads CASSLAQGVRWEQYF. In DNA form, the CDR3 reads TGTGCCAGCAGCTTAGCCCAGGGGGTTCGGTGGGAGCAGTACTTC.

This chain joins TRBV7-2 and TRBJ2-7; TRBD2 agrees at 8 bases. Germline trimming cut 5 bases from V and 2 bases from J; bases unmatched to any gene: 8. This CDR3 is built from 15 residues. Germline V CDR1 and CDR2: SGHTA, FQGNSA. The CDR3 region is CASSLGGEGPYEQYF. The CDR3, as DNA: TGTGCCAGCAGCCTCGGGGGGGAGGGCCCCTACGAGCAGTACTTC. Based on the CDR3 plus reference TRBV7-2 and TRBJ2-7, the full variable domain is GAGVSQSPSNKVTEKGKDVELRCDPISGHTALYWYRQSLGQGLEFLIYFQGNSAPDKSGLPSDRFSAERTGGSVSTLTIQRTQQEDSAVYLCASSLGGEGPYEQYFGPGTRLTVT.

J is TRBJ2-5 and V is TRBV7-9; TRBD2 matches 10 bases. Germline V lookup: CDR1 SEHNR, CDR2 FQNEAQ (reference sequence). The CDR3 sequence is 18 residues long. Trimming at V came to 5 bases and at J to 5 bases, leaving 17 bases not matched to a gene. The CDR3 nucleotides read TGTGCCAGCAGCCCGAAGAGAGCGGGAGGGATCCCCCGGGAGACCCAGTACTTC. Its protein product is CASSPKRAGGIPRETQYF.

This rearrangement joins TRBV30 to TRBJ1-2; no clear D gene. This CDR3 has 13 amino acids. Trimming pared 4 bases from V and 5 bases from J, leaving 14 bases between. Germline CDR1 and CDR2: GTSNPN and SVGIG (reference sequence). The CDR3 coding sequence is TGTGCCTGGACTCGCCCCGTTGGGTATGGCTACACCTTC. Protein product: CAWTRPVGYGYTF.

V and J are TRBV5-5 and TRBJ2-7, with 7 bases lining up with TRBD1. After removal of 1 base from V and 6 bases from J, the junction contained 16 bases not matched to a gene. CDR1 SGHKS and CDR2 YYEKEE come from the germline V gene (reference sequence). This CDR3 contains 17 residues. In DNA, the CDR3 is TGTGCCAGCAGCTTGAGTGGGACAGCCCCGCCACTGGGCGAGCAGTACTTC. As protein: CASSLSGTAPPLGEQYF. The variable domain in full, with the rest retrieved from reference TRBV5-5 and TRBJ2-7, is DAGVTQSPTHLIKTRGQQVTLRCSPISGHKSVSWYQQVLGQGPQFIFQYYEKEERGRGNFPDRFSARQFPNYSSELNVNALLLGDSALYLCASSLSGTAPPLGEQYFGPGTRLTVT.